The T cell receptor beta chain described here comes from a study of cytomegalovirus exposure and HLA in healthy donors. General observations from the study: Previously analyzed data showed that most TCR beta V segments were productive at a frequency of about 87% or about 30%. When analyzed later, the rates of TCR association showed variation by HLA locus, with DRB1 the most and HLA-C the fewest.

Whereas donors were nominally healthy upon sampling, unrecorded immune exposures were probable. The CDR3 is 15 residues long. The germline V gene has CDR1 WNHNN and CDR2 SYGVQD (reference sequence). The V and J ends lost 2 bases and 2 bases, in that order; junction bases with no gene match: 3. Both 60 Vbeta primers and 13 Jbeta primers went into the PCR. Sequenced by immunoSEQ multiplex PCR; TCRdb stores in-frame clones only, minus some. The sample consists of around 50,000 clones, about three quarters of them appearing once. About this clone itself: As yet, its antigen is unknown.

Sequenced sample: PBMCs. This chain uses TRBV10-1 with TRBJ2-3; 8 nucleotides line up with TRBD1. The receptor was isolated from a man under 40 in good health and CMV-seropositive. The CDR3 nucleotides are TGCGCCAGCAGTGAGGGGCAGGGGGCCACAGATACGCAGTATTTT. Translation gives CASSEGQGATDTQYF.